The entry below gives a single T cell receptor (beta chain) sequence along with its context. Its antigen is not identified. TCRdb recomputed calls from the 5' RACE reads with MiXCR, one row per CDR3 protein. The sample carries 45,000 to 60,000 distinct CDR3 sequences, 2% to 2.5% recorded once. This sample is drawn from a study of neurological immune-mediated disorders. The wider study: Secondary progressive cases numbered 3 among the 35 or so multiple sclerosis patients, while the other 31 were relapsing-remitting. Study results and caveats: Among 34 multiple sclerosis patients, 18 had repertoires that phylogenetic grouping placed in one related-CDR3 cluster, a possible signature.

Germline CDR1 is LGHDT and CDR2 is YNNKEL (reference sequence). With 0 bases removed from V and 5 bases from J, the gap between germline ends came to 10 bases. The CDR3 spans 14 residues. The J gene is TRBJ2-5, the V gene TRBV3-1; D call uncertain. The receptor was derived from a man aged 45-60 years with multiple sclerosis. The sequencing input was PBMCs. CDR3: CASSQDPRVETQYF. CDR3 nucleotide sequence: TGTGCCAGCAGCCAAGATCCACGAGTCGAGACCCAGTACTTC.